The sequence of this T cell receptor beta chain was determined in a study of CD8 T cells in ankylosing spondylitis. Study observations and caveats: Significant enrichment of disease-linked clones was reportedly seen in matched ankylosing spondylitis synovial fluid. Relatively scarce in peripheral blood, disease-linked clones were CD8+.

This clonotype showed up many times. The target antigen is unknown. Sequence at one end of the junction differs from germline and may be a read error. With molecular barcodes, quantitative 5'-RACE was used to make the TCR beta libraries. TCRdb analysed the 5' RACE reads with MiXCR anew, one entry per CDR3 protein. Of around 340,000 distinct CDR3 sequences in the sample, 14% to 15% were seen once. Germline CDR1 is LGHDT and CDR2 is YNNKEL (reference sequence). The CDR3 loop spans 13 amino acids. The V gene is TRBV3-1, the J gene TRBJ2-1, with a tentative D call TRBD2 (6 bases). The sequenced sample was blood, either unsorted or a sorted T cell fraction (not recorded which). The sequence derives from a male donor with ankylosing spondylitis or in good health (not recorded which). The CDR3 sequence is CASSQGLYNEQFF. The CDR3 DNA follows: TGCGCCAGCAGCCAGGGACTTTACAATGAGCAGTTCTTC.